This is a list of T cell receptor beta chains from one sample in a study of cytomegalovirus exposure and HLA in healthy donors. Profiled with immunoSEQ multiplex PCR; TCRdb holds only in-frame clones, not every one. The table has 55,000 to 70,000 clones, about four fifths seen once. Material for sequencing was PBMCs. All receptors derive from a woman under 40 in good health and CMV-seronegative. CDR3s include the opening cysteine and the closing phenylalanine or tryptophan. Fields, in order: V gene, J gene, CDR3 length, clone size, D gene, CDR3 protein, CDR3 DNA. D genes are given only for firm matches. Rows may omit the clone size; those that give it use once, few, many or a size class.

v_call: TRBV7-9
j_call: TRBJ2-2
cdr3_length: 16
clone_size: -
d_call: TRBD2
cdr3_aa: CASSLTSGTLTGELFF
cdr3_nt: TGTGCCAGCAGCTTAACCAGCGGGACCCTCACCGGGGAGCTGTTTTTT

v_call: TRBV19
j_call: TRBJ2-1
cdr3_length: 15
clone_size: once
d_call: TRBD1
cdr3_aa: CASSPGTGVVNEQFF
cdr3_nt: TGTGCCAGTAGTCCCGGGACAGGGGTTGTGAATGAGCAGTTCTTC

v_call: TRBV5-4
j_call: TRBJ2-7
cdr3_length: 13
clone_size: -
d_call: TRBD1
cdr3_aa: CASSRTGAYEQYF
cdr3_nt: TGTGCCAGCAGCCGTACAGGGGCCTACGAGCAGTACTTC

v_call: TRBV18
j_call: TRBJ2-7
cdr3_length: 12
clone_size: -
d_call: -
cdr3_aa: CASSSTSYEQYF
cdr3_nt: TGTGCCAGCTCATCGACATCCTACGAGCAGTACTTC

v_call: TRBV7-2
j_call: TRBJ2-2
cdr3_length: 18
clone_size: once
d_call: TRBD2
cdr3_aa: CASSLEASGREITGELFF
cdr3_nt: TGTGCCAGCAGCTTAGAGGCTAGCGGGAGAGAAATTACCGGGGAGCTGTTTTTT

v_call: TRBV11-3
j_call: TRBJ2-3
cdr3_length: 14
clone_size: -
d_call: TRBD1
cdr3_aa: CASSLGPDRDTQYF
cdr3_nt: TGTGCCAGCAGCTTGGGGCCGGACAGGGATACGCAGTATTTT

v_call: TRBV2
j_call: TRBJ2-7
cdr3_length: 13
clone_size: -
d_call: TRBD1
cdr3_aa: CASSQGALYEQYF
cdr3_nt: TGTGCCAGCAGTCAGGGGGCTCTGTACGAGCAGTACTTC

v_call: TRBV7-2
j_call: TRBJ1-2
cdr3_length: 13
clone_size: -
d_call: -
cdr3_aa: CASMGGTNYGYTF
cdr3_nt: TGTGCCAGCATGGGGGGGACGAACTATGGCTACACCTTC

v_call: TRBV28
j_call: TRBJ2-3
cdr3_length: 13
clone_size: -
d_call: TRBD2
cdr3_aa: CAMQTSGTTTQYF
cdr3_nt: TGTGCCATGCAGACTAGCGGGACCACTACGCAGTATTTT

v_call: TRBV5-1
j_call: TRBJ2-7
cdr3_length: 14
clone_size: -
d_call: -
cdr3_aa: CASSFPGESYEQYF
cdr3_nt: TGCGCCAGCAGCTTCCCGGGAGAATCCTACGAGCAGTACTTC

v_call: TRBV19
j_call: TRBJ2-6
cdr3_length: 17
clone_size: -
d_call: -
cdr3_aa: CASSTNAGSSGANVLTF
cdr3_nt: TGTGCCAGTAGCACCAATGCCGGGTCCTCTGGGGCCAACGTCCTGACTTTC

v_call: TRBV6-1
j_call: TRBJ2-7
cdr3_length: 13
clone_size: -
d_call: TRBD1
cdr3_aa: CASIRTGTYEQYF
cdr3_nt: TGTGCCAGCATTAGGACAGGGACCTACGAGCAGTACTTC

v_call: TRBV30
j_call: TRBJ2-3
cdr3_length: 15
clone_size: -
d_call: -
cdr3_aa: CAWSVGAGGTDTQYF
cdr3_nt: TGTGCCTGGAGTGTTGGGGCAGGGGGCACAGATACGCAGTATTTT

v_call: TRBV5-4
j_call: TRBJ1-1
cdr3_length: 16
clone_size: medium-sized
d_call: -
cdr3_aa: CASRDDNRVKNTEAFF
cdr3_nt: TGTGCCAGCAGGGATGATAACAGGGTGAAGAACACTGAAGCTTTCTTT

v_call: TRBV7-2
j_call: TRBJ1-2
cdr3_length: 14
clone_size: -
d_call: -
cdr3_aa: CASSLKEGPYGYTF
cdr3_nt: TGTGCCAGCAGCTTAAAGGAGGGCCCCTATGGCTACACCTTC

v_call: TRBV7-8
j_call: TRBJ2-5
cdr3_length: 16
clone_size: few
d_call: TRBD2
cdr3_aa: CASSLGNGTRQETQYF
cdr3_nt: TGTGCCAGCAGCTTAGGAAATGGGACTAGACAAGAGACCCAGTACTTC

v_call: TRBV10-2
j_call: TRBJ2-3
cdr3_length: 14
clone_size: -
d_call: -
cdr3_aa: CASIRGNRADTQYF
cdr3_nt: TGCGCCAGCATCCGGGGGAATCGTGCAGATACGCAGTATTTT

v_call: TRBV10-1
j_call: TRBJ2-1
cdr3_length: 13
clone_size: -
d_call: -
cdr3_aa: CASSDPGGPRQFF
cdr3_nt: TGCGCCAGCAGTGACCCCGGGGGGCCTAGGCAGTTCTTC

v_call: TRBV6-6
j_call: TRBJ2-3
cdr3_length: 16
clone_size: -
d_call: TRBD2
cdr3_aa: CASSSTTSGTLATQYF
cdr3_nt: TGTGCCAGCAGTTCTACGACTAGCGGGACATTGGCTACGCAGTATTTT

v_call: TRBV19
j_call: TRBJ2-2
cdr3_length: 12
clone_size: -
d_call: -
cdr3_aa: CASSMFAGELFF
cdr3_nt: TGTGCCAGTAGTATGTTCGCCGGGGAGCTGTTTTTT

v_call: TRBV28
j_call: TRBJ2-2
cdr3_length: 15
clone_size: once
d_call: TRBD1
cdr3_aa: CAIPKTGANTGELFF
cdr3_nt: TGTGCCATCCCGAAGACAGGGGCGAACACCGGGGAGCTGTTTTTT

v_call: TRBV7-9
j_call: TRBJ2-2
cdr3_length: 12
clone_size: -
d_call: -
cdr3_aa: CAHREGTGELFF
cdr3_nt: TGTGCGCACAGGGAAGGCACCGGGGAGCTGTTTTTT

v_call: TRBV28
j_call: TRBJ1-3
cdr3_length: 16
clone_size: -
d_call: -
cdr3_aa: CASSSATGFSGNTIYF
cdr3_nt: TGTGCCAGCAGTTCGGCGACGGGTTTCTCTGGAAACACCATATATTTT

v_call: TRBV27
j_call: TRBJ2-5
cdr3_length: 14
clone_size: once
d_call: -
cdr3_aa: CASRVDEGQETQYF
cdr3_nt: TGTGCCAGCAGGGTAGACGAGGGCCAAGAGACCCAGTACTTC

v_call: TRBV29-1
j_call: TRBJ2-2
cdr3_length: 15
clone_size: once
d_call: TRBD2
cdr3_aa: CSAEGGLAGPGELFF
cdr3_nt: TGCAGCGCTGAAGGGGGACTAGCGGGACCCGGGGAGCTGTTTTTT

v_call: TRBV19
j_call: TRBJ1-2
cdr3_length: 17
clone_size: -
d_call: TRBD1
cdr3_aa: CASKAGTGVRFFEGYTF
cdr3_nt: TGTGCCAGTAAAGCCGGGACAGGGGTCCGTTTTTTCGAGGGCTACACCTTC

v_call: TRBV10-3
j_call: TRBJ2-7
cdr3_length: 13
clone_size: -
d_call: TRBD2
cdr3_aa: CAIKLAGEYEQYF
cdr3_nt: TGTGCCATCAAACTAGCGGGAGAGTACGAGCAGTACTTC

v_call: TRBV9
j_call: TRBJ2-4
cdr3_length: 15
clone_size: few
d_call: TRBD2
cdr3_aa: CASSLEGLSKNIQYF
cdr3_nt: TGTGCCAGCAGCCTCGAGGGACTATCCAAAAACATTCAGTACTTC

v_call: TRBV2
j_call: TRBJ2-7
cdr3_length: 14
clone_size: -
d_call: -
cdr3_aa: CASSEAGVGYEQYF
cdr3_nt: TGTGCCAGCAGTGAGGCAGGGGTTGGCTACGAGCAGTACTTC

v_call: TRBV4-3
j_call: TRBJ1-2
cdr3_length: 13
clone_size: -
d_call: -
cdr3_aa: CASSPRGGSGYTF
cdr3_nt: TGCGCCAGCAGCCCCCGTGGGGGCAGCGGCTACACCTTC

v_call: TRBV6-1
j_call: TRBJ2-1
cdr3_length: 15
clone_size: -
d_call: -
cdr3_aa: CASSEPPSSYNEQFF
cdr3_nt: TGTGCCAGCAGTGAACCCCCGAGCTCCTACAATGAGCAGTTCTTC

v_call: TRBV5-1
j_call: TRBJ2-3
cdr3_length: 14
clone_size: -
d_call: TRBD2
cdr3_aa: CASSLVLAGGTQYF
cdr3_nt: TGCGCCAGCAGCTTGGTACTAGCGGGAGGTACGCAGTATTTT

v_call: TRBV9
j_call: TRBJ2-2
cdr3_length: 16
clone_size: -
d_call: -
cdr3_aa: CASSQRGGLNTGELFF
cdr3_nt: TGTGCCAGCAGCCAGAGAGGAGGACTTAACACCGGGGAGCTGTTTTTT

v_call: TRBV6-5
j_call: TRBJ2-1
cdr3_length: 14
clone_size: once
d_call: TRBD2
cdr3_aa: CASRASLGGNEQFF
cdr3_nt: TGTGCCAGCAGAGCCTCACTGGGGGGGAATGAGCAGTTCTTC

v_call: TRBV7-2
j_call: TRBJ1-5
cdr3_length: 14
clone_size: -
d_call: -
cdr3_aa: CASSHDGNYQPQHF
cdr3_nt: TGTGCCAGCAGCCACGACGGGAACTATCAGCCCCAGCATTTT

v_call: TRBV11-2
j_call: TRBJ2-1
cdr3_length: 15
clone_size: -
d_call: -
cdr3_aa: CASSLLRGSANEQFF
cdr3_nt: TGTGCCAGCAGCTTGTTAAGGGGCTCGGCCAATGAGCAGTTCTTC

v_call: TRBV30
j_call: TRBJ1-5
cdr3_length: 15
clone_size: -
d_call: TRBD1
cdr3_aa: CAWNHPDRGNQPQHF
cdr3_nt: TGTGCCTGGAATCACCCCGACAGGGGTAATCAGCCCCAGCATTTT

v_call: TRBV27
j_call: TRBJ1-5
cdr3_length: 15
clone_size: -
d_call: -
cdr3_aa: CASSRIGTINQPQHF
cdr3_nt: TGTGCCAGCAGTAGAATTGGGACAATTAATCAGCCCCAGCATTTT

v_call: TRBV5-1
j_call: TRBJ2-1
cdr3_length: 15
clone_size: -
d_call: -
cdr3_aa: CASSSGSSPRNEQFF
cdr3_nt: TGCGCCAGCAGCTCAGGGTCAAGCCCCCGCAATGAGCAGTTCTTC

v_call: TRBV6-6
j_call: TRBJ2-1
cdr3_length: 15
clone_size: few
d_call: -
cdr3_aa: CASSYSVGSYNEQFF
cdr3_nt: TGTGCCAGCAGTTACTCCGTCGGGAGCTACAATGAGCAGTTCTTC

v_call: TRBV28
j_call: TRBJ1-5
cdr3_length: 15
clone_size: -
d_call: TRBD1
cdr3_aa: CASGPPRGRGQPQHF
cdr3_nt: TGTGCCAGCGGGCCCCCCAGGGGGAGAGGTCAGCCCCAGCATTTT

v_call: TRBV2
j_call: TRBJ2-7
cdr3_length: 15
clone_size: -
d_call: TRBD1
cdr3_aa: CASSPDRERHYEQYF
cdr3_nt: TGTGCCAGCAGTCCCGACAGGGAGAGACACTACGAGCAGTACTTC

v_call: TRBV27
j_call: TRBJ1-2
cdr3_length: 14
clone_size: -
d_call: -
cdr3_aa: CASSSLRRGDGYTF
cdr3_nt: TGTGCCAGCAGTTCCCTTAGGCGGGGCGATGGCTACACCTTC

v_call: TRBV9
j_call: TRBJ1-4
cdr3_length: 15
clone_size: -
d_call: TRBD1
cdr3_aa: CASSVGTGGNEKLFF
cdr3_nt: TGTGCCAGCAGCGTAGGGACAGGGGGAAATGAAAAACTGTTTTTT

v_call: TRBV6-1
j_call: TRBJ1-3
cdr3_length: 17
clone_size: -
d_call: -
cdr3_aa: CASSEALLRGYGNTIYF
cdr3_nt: TGTGCCAGCAGTGAAGCGCTTCTAAGGGGGTACGGAAACACCATATATTTT

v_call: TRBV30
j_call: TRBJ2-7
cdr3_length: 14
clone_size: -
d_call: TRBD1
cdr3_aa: CAWTIGQGAGEQYF
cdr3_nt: TGTGCCTGGACGATCGGACAGGGGGCGGGCGAGCAGTACTTC

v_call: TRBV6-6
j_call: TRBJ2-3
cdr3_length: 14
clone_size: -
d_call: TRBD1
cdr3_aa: CASSYPTGQDTQYF
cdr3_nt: TGTGCCAGCAGTTACCCGACAGGGCAAGATACGCAGTATTTT

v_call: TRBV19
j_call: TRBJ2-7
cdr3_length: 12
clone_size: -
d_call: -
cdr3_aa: CASSIAGYEQYF
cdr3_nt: TGTGCCAGTAGTATAGCGGGCTACGAGCAGTACTTC